The source of this T cell receptor beta chain is a study of blood T cell repertoires in COVID-19. Germline V gene data show CDR1 as MDHEN and CDR2 as SYDVKM. This CDR3 spans 14 amino acids. Trimming removed 6 bases at V and 5 bases at J, with 13 bases between. Method: immunoSEQ multiplex PCR; TCRdb's copy keeps in-frame clones and lacks some. The sample has just under 85,000 clones; 75% to 85% are singletons. The sequencing sample was made of peripheral blood. V is TRBV28 and J is TRBJ1-4; D gene unclear. The source of this sequence is a woman over 75 with acute or convalescent COVID-19. The CDR3 is CASSLSSENEKLFF. The CDR3 bases are TGTGCCAGCAGCCTCAGCAGCGAGAATGAAAAACTGTTTTTT.